Presented here are 24 T cell receptor beta chains from one specimen sequenced in a study of blood T cell repertoires in COVID-19. Data came from immunoSEQ multiplex PCR; TCRdb stores just in-frame clones and leaves some out. Of tens of thousands of clones listed, almost 85% were seen once; the top ten hold 3.2%. The sequenced sample consisted of peripheral blood. The receptors shown here come from a man aged 40-50 years with acute or convalescent COVID-19.

V is TRBV30 and J is TRBJ1-3; TRBD1 is a possible D gene (6 bases). Trimming took 3 bases from V and 2 from J, leaving 11 bases between them. The CDR3 is made up of 14 amino acids. Germline V gene sequence: CDR1 GTSNPN, CDR2 SVGIG (reference sequence). In DNA form, the CDR3 reads TGTGCCTGGAGGGCGGACAGAACTGGAAACACCATATATTTT. Translation gives CAWRADRTGNTIYF.

V gene TRBV29-1 combines with J gene TRBJ2-7, with D possibly TRBD1 on 5 matching bases. Trimming took 4 bases from V and 2 from J, leaving 9 bases between them. In germline, CDR1 is SQVTM, CDR2 ANQGSEA. CDR3 size: 12 residues. CDR3 in DNA: TGCAGCGTTGCCTTAGGGGCCTACGAGCAGTACTTC. It translates to CSVALGAYEQYF.

This rearrangement joins TRBV19 to TRBJ2-7, with TRBD2 matching over 10 bases. CDR3 length: 15 amino acids. Germline CDR1 is LNHDA and CDR2 is SQIVND (reference sequence). V gave up 10 bases and J gave up 4 bases; unmatched junction bases: 13. For the CDR3, the DNA is TGTGCCACCCTAGGCCAGCGGGAGGGCCTGTACGAGCAGTACTTC. This sequence encodes CATLGQREGLYEQYF.

As DNA, the CDR3 is TGTGCCAGCAGTGAAGCCACGACGGGTGACTATGGCTACACCTTC. As protein: CASSEATTGDYGYTF. V and J are TRBV2 and TRBJ1-2; D not certain. Germline V gene lookup returns CDR1 SNHLY and CDR2 FYNNEI. The V gene lost 0 bases and the J gene lost 3 bases, with 11 bases spanning the gap. The CDR3 sequence is 15 residues long. Full variable domain (rest looked up from reference TRBV2 and TRBJ1-2): EPEVTQTPSHQVTQMGQEVILRCVPISNHLYFYWYRQILGQKVEFLVSFYNNEISEKSEIFDDQFSVERPDGSNFTLKIRSTKLEDSAMYFCASSEATTGDYGYTFGSGTRLTVV.

This clone turned up a few times. The chain carries TRBV2 and TRBJ2-7; D remains unclear. Deletions cut 6 bases from V and 0 bases from J, with 3 bases between. Germline values: CDR1 SNHLY, CDR2 FYNNEI. The CDR3 has 11 residues. CDR3: CASSGSYEQYF. DNA of the CDR3: TGTGCCAGCAGCGGCTCCTACGAGCAGTACTTC.

This chain connects TRBV16 to TRBJ1-1; D is uncertain. V shed 4 bases and J shed 1 base, with 10 bases lying between them. Per the germline V gene, CDR1 is KGHSY and CDR2 is FQNENV. This CDR3 has 14 residues. Written as DNA, the CDR3 is TGTGCCAGCAGCCCCACAGTAGAGAACACTGAAGCTTTCTTT. Protein: CASSPTVENTEAFF.

This chain uses TRBV3-1 (or the pseudogene TRBV3-2) with TRBJ1-6, with D hard to call. The CDR3 spans 13 residues. Germline values: CDR1 LGHDT, CDR2 YNNKEL (reference sequence). V was pared by 2 bases and J by 11 bases, with 10 bases between. The CDR3 protein is CASSQQVGAPLHF. CDR3 coding DNA: TGTGCCAGCAGCCAACAAGTCGGGGCACCCCTCCACTTT.

V is TRBV5-1 and J is TRBJ1-2, with TRBD1 as a possible D gene (5 bases). There are 15 residues in the CDR3. Trimming removed 3 bases at V and 0 bases at J, with 12 bases between. Germline V gene lookup returns CDR1 SGHRS and CDR2 YFSETQ. This CDR3 reads CASSSGGSANYGYTF. In DNA, the CDR3 is TGCGCCAGCAGCTCTGGGGGGTCAGCTAACTATGGCTACACCTTC.

For this clone: A junction end diverges from the germline sequence, so it may reflect a read error. This chain connects TRBV5-1 to TRBJ1-2; 8 bases are shared with TRBD1. CDR1 is SGHRS and CDR2 is YFSETQ in the germline V gene. This CDR3 spans 18 amino acids. CDR3 sequence: CASRLVGDRYLWGYGYTF. CDR3 sequence (DNA): TGCGCCAGCAGATTGGTCGGGGACAGGTACCTATGGGGCTATGGCTACACCTTC.

The V gene is TRBV19, the J gene TRBJ2-1; D may be TRBD1 (6 bases). Germline assignment: CDR1 LNHDA and CDR2 SQIVND (reference sequence). The CDR3 is 13 residues long. V lost 5 bases and J lost 4, with 9 bases in between. CDR3 DNA sequence: TGTGCCAGTAGTGCCGGACAGTACAATGAGCAGTTCTTC. This gives the protein CASSAGQYNEQFF.

The V call is TRBV30, the J call TRBJ1-6; tentative D call: TRBD1 (6 bases). V lost 4 bases, J lost 7 bases, and 8 bases lay in between. The germline V gene encodes CDR1 GTSNPN and CDR2 SVGIG (reference sequence). There are 12 residues in the CDR3. DNA of the CDR3: TGTGCCTGGAAGCAGGGGAATTCACCCCTCCACTTT. Translated, it gives CAWKQGNSPLHF. The whole variable domain, remainder taken from reference TRBV30 and TRBJ1-6, is SQTIHQWPATLVQPVGSPLSLECTVEGTSNPNLYWYRQAAGRGLQLLFYSVGIGQISSEVPQNLSASRPQDRQFILSSKKLLLSDSGFYLCAWKQGNSPLHFGNGTRLTVT.

J is TRBJ2-1 and V is TRBV5-1; 7 nucleotides line up with TRBD1. Germline lookup yields CDR1 SGHRS and CDR2 YFSETQ. The CDR3 runs to 13 residues. J was trimmed by 8 bases and V by 5 bases; bases with no gene match: 7. CDR3 amino acids: CASSHTGADEQFF. The CDR3 DNA reads TGCGCCAGCAGTCACACAGGGGCGGATGAGCAGTTCTTC.

V gene TRBV11-3 combines with J gene TRBJ2-6; 7 nucleotides line up with TRBD1. Germline values: CDR1 SGHNT, CDR2 YENEEA. The CDR3 sequence is 15 residues long. V was pared by 3 bases and J by 9 bases, with 8 bases of the junction left unmatched. CDR3 region: CASSFRSGGDNVLTF. As DNA, the CDR3 is TGTGCCAGCAGCTTTAGATCAGGGGGTGACAACGTCCTGACTTTC.

The V gene is TRBV5-1, the J gene TRBJ2-7; 9 nucleotides match TRBD1. CDR1 and CDR2 from the germline V gene are SGHRS and YFSETQ. The CDR3 is made up of 16 amino acids. Germline trimming cut 0 bases from V and 0 bases from J; bases unmatched to any gene: 4. The CDR3 DNA follows: TGCGCCAGCAGCTTGGGTGGGACAGGGAGCTCCTACGAGCAGTACTTC. It is translated as CASSLGGTGSSYEQYF.

This clone came up once. This chain connects TRBV7-2 to TRBJ1-5; a possible D gene is TRBD1 (5 bases). CDR1 and CDR2 (germline): SGHTA, FQGNSA. The CDR3 loop spans 15 amino acids. V was cut by 1 base and J by 5 bases, with 12 bases left in between. The CDR3 sequence: CASSLGRGRHQPQHF. The CDR3 DNA follows: TGTGCCAGCAGCTTAGGGAGGGGCAGACATCAGCCCCAGCATTTT.

This CDR3 is CASSRTAGYGYTF. DNA for the CDR3: TGTGCCAGCAGTAGGACAGCGGGGTATGGCTACACCTTC. J is TRBJ1-2 and V is TRBV2; a possible D gene is TRBD1 (6 bases). V was pared by 5 bases and J by 5 bases, with 12 bases between. This CDR3 comprises 13 residues. Germline loops: CDR1 SNHLY, CDR2 FYNNEI.

The chain has TRBV18 and TRBJ2-5; the D is unclear. From germline, CDR1 is KGHSH and CDR2 LQKENI. With 2 bases removed from V and 2 bases from J, the gap between germline ends came to 9 bases. The CDR3 consists of 14 residues. CDR3 bases: TGTGCCAGCTCACCAGTCGGCGGTCAAGAGACCCAGTACTTC. Its protein product is CASSPVGGQETQYF.

The CDR3 DNA sequence: TGTGCCAGCAGCCGGCAGGGGAGCAATCAGCCCCAGCATTTT. Translation: CASSRQGSNQPQHF. This sequence joins TRBV7-2 and TRBJ1-5, with D perhaps matching TRBD1 (6 bases). The CDR3 is 14 residues long. V was clipped by 5 bases and J by 1 base, with 9 bases between them. Germline V gene lookup returns CDR1 SGHTA and CDR2 FQGNSA.

The V call is TRBV6-5, the J call TRBJ2-1; no clear D gene. V lost 5 bases and J 4 bases, leaving 12 bases between the germline ends. Germline-derived CDR1 and CDR2 are MNHEY and SVGAGI. CDR3 size: 14 residues. CDR3 DNA: TGTGCCAGCAGTAAACGTTCAGGTTACAATGAGCAGTTCTTC. Protein product: CASSKRSGYNEQFF.

The rearrangement joins TRBV30 to TRBJ2-5; D may be TRBD1 (5 bases). Per the germline V gene, CDR1 is GTSNPN and CDR2 is SVGIG (reference sequence). Trimming took off 0 bases at V and 5 bases at J, with 13 bases between the two ends. The length of the CDR3 is 14 residues. The CDR3 loop reads CAWSVGVDTETQYF. The CDR3 DNA reads TGTGCCTGGAGTGTTGGGGTGGACACGGAGACCCAGTACTTC.

This chain uses TRBV6-5 with TRBJ1-5, with D possibly being TRBD1 (5 bases). The CDR3 loop spans 15 amino acids. V gave up 2 bases and J gave up 4 bases, with 12 bases separating them. Germline V CDR1 and CDR2: MNHEY, SVGAGI. The CDR3 protein is CASSYGGANNQPQHF. The CDR3 region has the DNA TGTGCCAGCAGTTACGGTGGGGCCAATAATCAGCCCCAGCATTTT.

This clone was counted between two and nine times. The chain has TRBV5-1 and TRBJ2-7; no clear D. The V gene lost 5 bases and the J gene lost 4 bases, with 13 bases spanning the gap. This CDR3 has 13 amino acids. Looked up from germline, CDR1 is SGHRS and CDR2 is YFSETQ. The CDR3 region has the DNA TGCGCCAGCAGTTTTTTGCCCACTTACGAGCAGTACTTC. It yields the protein CASSFLPTYEQYF.

The chain is built from TRBV11-2 and TRBJ2-3, with D hard to call. Deletions cut 3 bases from V and 0 bases from J, with 13 bases between. The CDR3 length is 16 residues. CDR1 is SGHAT, CDR2 FQNNGV, per germline. CDR3 DNA: TGTGCCAGCAGCTTTAAACGCGGCACTAGCACAGATACGCAGTATTTT. Its protein product is CASSFKRGTSTDTQYF.

The chain links TRBV11-3 to TRBJ2-1, with 10 bases that match TRBD1. V was clipped by 1 base and J by 7 bases; unmatched bases: 7. The CDR3 has 16 residues. CDR1 and CDR2 (germline): SGHNT, YENEEA. CDR3: CASSLATGTGANEQFF. CDR3 nucleotides: TGTGCCAGCAGCTTAGCCACCGGGACAGGGGCGAATGAGCAGTTCTTC. The full variable domain, its missing parts supplied by reference TRBV11-3 and TRBJ2-1, is EAGVVQSPRYKIIEKKQPVAFWCNPISGHNTLYWYLQNLGQGPELLIRYENEEAVDDSQLPKDRFSAERLKGVDSTLKIQPAELGDSAVYLCASSLATGTGANEQFFGPGTRLTVL.